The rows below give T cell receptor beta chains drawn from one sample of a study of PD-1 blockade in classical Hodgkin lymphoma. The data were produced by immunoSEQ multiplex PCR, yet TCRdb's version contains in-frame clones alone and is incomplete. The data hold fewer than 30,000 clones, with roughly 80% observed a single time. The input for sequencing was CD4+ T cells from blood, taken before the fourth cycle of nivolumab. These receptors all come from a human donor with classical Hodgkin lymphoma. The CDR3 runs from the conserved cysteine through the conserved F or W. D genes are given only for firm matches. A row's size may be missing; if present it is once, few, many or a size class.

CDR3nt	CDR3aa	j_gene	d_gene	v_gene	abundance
TGTGCCAGCCGACAGGTTCAAGAGACCCAGTACTTC	CASRQVQETQYF	TRBJ2-5	-	TRBV2	-
TGCGCCAGCAGTAGCGGGGGGCCTATGGGGGAGCAGTACTTC	CASSSGGPMGEQYF	TRBJ2-7	TRBD2	TRBV5-1	-
TGTGCCACCAGCAGTGGGGTGACCCAGTACTTC	CATSSGVTQYF	TRBJ2-5	-	TRBV15	-
TGTGCCAGCAGCTTGGATCAGGGTAACACAGATACGCAGTATTTT	CASSLDQGNTDTQYF	TRBJ2-3	-	TRBV5-4	-
TGTGCCAGCAACCGGGGGACATCAGATACGCAGTATTTT	CASNRGTSDTQYF	TRBJ2-3	-	TRBV6-5	-
TGTGCCAGCAGCCAAGACGCTAGCTGGGGGGGGGCAGATACGCAGTATTTT	CASSQDASWGGADTQYF	TRBJ2-3	TRBD2	TRBV4-2	-
TGTGCCAGCAGTGGGGGACAGGGGAGGGAGACCCAGTACTTC	CASSGGQGRETQYF	TRBJ2-5	TRBD1	TRBV2	-
TGTGCCATCAGTGAGGATTTAGTTTCCAATGAGCAGTTCTTC	CAISEDLVSNEQFF	TRBJ2-1	-	TRBV10-3	-
TGTGCCAGCAGCGCCCTAGCGGGGGGGCGATCCGGGGAGCTGTTTTTT	CASSALAGGRSGELFF	TRBJ2-2	TRBD2	TRBV9	-
TGCAGTGCCTCCCTCGCCCACGAGCAGTACTTC	CSASLAHEQYF	TRBJ2-7	-	TRBV20-1	-
TGTGCCAGCAGCTTATTTGGTGAGAACACTGAAGCTTTCTTT	CASSLFGENTEAFF	TRBJ1-1	-	TRBV7-9	-
TGTGCCAGCAGCTTAAGGGGAAATGAGCAGTTCTTC	CASSLRGNEQFF	TRBJ2-1	-	TRBV7-3	-
TGCGCCAGCAGCCAATACCCTTTCTACGAGCAGTACTTC	CASSQYPFYEQYF	TRBJ2-7	-	TRBV5-1	-
TGCGCCAGCAGCTACGGACAGTTACAAGAGACCCAGTACTTC	CASSYGQLQETQYF	TRBJ2-5	-	TRBV5-1	-
TGCAGCGTACTAAGGGGAACAGGGAGCACAGATACGCAGTATTTT	CSVLRGTGSTDTQYF	TRBJ2-3	-	TRBV29-1	-
TGTGCCAGCAGACCCCGAGATCAGCCCCAGCATTTT	CASRPRDQPQHF	TRBJ1-5	-	TRBV6-1	-
TGTGCCAGCAGCTTAGGGGCCAGGGGTGGTACAGATACGCAGTATTTT	CASSLGARGGTDTQYF	TRBJ2-3	-	TRBV7-2	-
TGCGCCAGCACCTTAGCGGGAACCTACGAGCAGTACTTC	CASTLAGTYEQYF	TRBJ2-7	TRBD2	TRBV5-1	-
TGTGCCAGAAGCTTCCTGGGTGATACGGATACGCAGTATTTT	CARSFLGDTDTQYF	TRBJ2-3	-	TRBV7-5	-
TGTGCCAGTAAACTACGGGACGAAGGAGGCTACACCTTC	CASKLRDEGGYTF	TRBJ1-2	-	TRBV19	-
TGTGCCAGCAAGGGCGACAGGGTCTCTTTTCAGCCCCAGCATTTT	CASKGDRVSFQPQHF	TRBJ1-5	TRBD1	TRBV2	-
TGTGCCAGTAGTATAGATCTGGACGGCTATGGCTACACCTTC	CASSIDLDGYGYTF	TRBJ1-2	-	TRBV19	-
TGTGCCATCAGTGTCTCTAGGCTCGGGGAGACCCAGTACTTC	CAISVSRLGETQYF	TRBJ2-5	-	TRBV10-3	-
TGTGCCATCAGTACAGGGGGCCAGGAGACCCAGTACTTC	CAISTGGQETQYF	TRBJ2-5	TRBD1	TRBV10-3	-
TGTGCCAGCAGTGAAGAGAGGGGCTCCTACGAGCAGTACTTC	CASSEERGSYEQYF	TRBJ2-7	-	TRBV2	-
TGTGCCAGCTCGGAAACAGGGGTAGATGGCTACACCTTC	CASSETGVDGYTF	TRBJ1-2	TRBD1	TRBV18	-
TGTGCCAGCAGTTCGACCGGGGGCTACACCTTC	CASSSTGGYTF	TRBJ1-2	-	TRBV6-5	-
TGTGCCAGTAGCCGCGGGACTAGCGGGGGGACTTACAATGAGCAGTTCTTC	CASSRGTSGGTYNEQFF	TRBJ2-1	TRBD2	TRBV19	few
TGTGCCAGCAGCTTAACCCCCGGGGGCTTCACCGGGGAGCTGTTTTTT	CASSLTPGGFTGELFF	TRBJ2-2	-	TRBV13	-
TGTGCCAGCAGGCCAACCCGAGGACAGGGCGGCTATGGCTACACCTTC	CASRPTRGQGGYGYTF	TRBJ1-2	TRBD1	TRBV28	-
TGTGCCAGCAGTCGGACAGGGGTTAACTATGGCTACACCTTC	CASSRTGVNYGYTF	TRBJ1-2	TRBD1	TRBV6-5	few
TGTGCCAGCAGCCCCCGCCAGGGAGCTGAAGCTTTCTTT	CASSPRQGAEAFF	TRBJ1-1	-	TRBV11-2	-
TGTGCCAGCAGCAATAGGACTATTGACGAGCAGTACTTC	CASSNRTIDEQYF	TRBJ2-7	-	TRBV5-4	-
TGTGCCAGCTCACCACCGGCTAGGGGGGGCTTAACCGGGGAGCTGTTTTTT	CASSPPARGGLTGELFF	TRBJ2-2	-	TRBV18	-
TGTGCCAGCAGACGGACTAGCGGGGGGTTCTCTGGGGCCAACGTCCTGACTTTC	CASRRTSGGFSGANVLTF	TRBJ2-6	TRBD2	TRBV6-4	-
TGTGCCAGCAGTGAAGCAAGGAGGGATAACGAGCAGTACTTC	CASSEARRDNEQYF	TRBJ2-7	-	TRBV6-1	once
TGCGCCAGCGAGAGTCCTAGCGGGCCACAGACCCAGTACTTC	CASESPSGPQTQYF	TRBJ2-5	TRBD2	TRBV10-2	-
TGTGCCATCAGTGAGTCCAGGGCAGATACGCAGTATTTT	CAISESRADTQYF	TRBJ2-3	-	TRBV10-3	-
TGTGCCAGTAAGACCGGGACTGGAGCGGGACTCCTGGGCGAGCAGTACTTC	CASKTGTGAGLLGEQYF	TRBJ2-7	TRBD2	TRBV19	-
TGTGCCAGCTCTTCGGGGGGGGCTCCTACACTCTACGAGCAGTACTTC	CASSSGGAPTLYEQYF	TRBJ2-7	TRBD2	TRBV27	once
TGTGCCAGCAGGTATCAAGGCAATGAGCAGTTCTTC	CASRYQGNEQFF	TRBJ2-1	-	TRBV28	-
TGTGCCAGCAGCTTAGAAGGTGACGATGAGCAGTTCTTC	CASSLEGDDEQFF	TRBJ2-1	-	TRBV7-3	-
TGTGCCAGCAGAGCTGAGGCGTACACAGATACGCAGTATTTT	CASRAEAYTDTQYF	TRBJ2-3	-	TRBV2	-
TGTGCCAGCAGCCCCTTTGTGGGAGAGGCAGATACGCAGTATTTT	CASSPFVGEADTQYF	TRBJ2-3	-	TRBV28	-
TGTGCCAGCAGCCCGGGACAGGGGATCCAAGAGACCCAGTACTTC	CASSPGQGIQETQYF	TRBJ2-5	TRBD1	TRBV5-4	-